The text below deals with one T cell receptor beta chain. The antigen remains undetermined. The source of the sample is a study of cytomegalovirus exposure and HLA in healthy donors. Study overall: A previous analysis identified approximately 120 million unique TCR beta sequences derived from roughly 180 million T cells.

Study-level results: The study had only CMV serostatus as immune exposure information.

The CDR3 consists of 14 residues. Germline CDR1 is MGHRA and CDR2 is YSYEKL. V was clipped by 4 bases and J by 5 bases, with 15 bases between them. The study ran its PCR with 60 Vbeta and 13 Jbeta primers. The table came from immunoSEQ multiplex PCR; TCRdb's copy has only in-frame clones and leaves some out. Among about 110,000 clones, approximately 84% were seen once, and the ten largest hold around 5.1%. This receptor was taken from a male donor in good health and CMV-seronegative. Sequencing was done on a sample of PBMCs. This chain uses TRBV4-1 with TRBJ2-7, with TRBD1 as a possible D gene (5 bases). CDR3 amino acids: CASSRQLKGDEQYF. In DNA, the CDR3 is TGCGCCAGCAGCCGACAACTAAAAGGGGACGAGCAGTACTTC.